This T cell receptor (beta chain) was captured in a study of Ad26.COV2.S vaccination and SARS-CoV-2 variants. Across the whole study: Donor got 5x10^10 or 1x10^11 viral particles of Ad26.COV2.S. Broader study findings: Post-vaccination breadth of spike-specific CD8+ and CD4+ T cell responses was reportedly substantial. Assessments of TCR breadth and depth may have underestimated the total T cell responses.

Treatment denoted: 19 received Ad26.COV2.S at low or high dose, single or two shots; roughly five received placebo; per-sample allocation not given. Each sample was drawn 63 days after the first injection (of vaccine or placebo). With respect to this clone: Its antigen is not known.

Clones were sequenced by immunoSEQ multiplex PCR, and TCRdb holds only the in-frame ones, with some missing. This table has more than 350,000 clones, about 93% appearing once. The source is a person aged 18-65 years who received the Ad26.COV2.S COVID-19 vaccine or a placebo. The material sequenced was peripheral blood, taken in a trial of Ad26.COV2.S vaccine versus placebo.

CDR3: CASSQDNNRQETQYF. As DNA, the CDR3 is TGTGCCAGCAGCCAAGATAACAACCGTCAAGAGACCCAGTACTTC. The V call is TRBV3-1 (or the pseudogene TRBV3-2), the J call TRBJ2-5; D gene uncertain. CDR1 is LGHDT, CDR2 YNNKEL, per germline (reference sequence). V was trimmed by 0 bases and J by 2 bases, leaving 10 bases between them. CDR3 length equals 15 residues.